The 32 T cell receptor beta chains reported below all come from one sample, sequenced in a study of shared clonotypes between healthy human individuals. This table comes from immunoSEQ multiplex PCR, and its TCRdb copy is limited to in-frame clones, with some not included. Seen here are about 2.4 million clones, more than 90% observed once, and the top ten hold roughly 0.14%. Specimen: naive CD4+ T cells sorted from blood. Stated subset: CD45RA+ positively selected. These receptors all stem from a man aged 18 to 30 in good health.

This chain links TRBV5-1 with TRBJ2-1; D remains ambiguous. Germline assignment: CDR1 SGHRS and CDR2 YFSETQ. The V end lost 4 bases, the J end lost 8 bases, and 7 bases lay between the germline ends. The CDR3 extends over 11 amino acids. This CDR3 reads CASSPQDEQFF. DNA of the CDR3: TGCGCCAGCAGCCCCCAGGATGAGCAGTTCTTC.

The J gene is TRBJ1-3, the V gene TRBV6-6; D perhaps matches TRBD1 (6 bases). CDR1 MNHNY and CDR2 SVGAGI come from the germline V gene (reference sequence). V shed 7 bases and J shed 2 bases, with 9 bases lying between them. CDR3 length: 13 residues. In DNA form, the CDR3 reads TGTGCCAGCAAGGGGGTTACTGGAAACACCATATATTTT. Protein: CASKGVTGNTIYF.

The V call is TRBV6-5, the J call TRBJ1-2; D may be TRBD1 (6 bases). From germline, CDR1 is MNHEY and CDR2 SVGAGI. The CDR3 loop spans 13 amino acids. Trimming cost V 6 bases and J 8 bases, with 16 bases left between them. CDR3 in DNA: TGTGCCAGCAGCCTACAGGGAACGAGAGGCTACACCTTC. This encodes CASSLQGTRGYTF.

CDR3 sequence reads: CASRPQGALNQPQHF. The CDR3 DNA sequence: TGTGCCAGCAGACCTCAGGGGGCCCTAAATCAGCCCCAGCATTTT. The chain uses TRBV6-1 and TRBJ1-5; 8 bases are a match to TRBD1. This CDR3 region has 15 residues. The ends lost 6 bases at V and 4 bases at J; junction bases unmatched: 8. In germline, CDR1 is MNHNS, CDR2 SASEGT.

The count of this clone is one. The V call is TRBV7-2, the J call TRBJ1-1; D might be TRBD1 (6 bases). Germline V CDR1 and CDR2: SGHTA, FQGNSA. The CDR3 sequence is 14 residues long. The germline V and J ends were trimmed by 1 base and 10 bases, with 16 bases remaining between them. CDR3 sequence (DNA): TGTGCCAGCAGCTTAGAAGGGGGGACTAGCACAGCTTTCTTT. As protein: CASSLEGGTSTAFF.

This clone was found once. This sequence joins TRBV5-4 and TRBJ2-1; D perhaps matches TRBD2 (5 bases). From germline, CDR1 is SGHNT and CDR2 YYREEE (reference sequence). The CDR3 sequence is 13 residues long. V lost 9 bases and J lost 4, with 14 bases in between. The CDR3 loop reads CAIPGYGYNEQFF. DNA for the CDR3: TGTGCCATACCGGGATATGGATACAATGAGCAGTTCTTC.

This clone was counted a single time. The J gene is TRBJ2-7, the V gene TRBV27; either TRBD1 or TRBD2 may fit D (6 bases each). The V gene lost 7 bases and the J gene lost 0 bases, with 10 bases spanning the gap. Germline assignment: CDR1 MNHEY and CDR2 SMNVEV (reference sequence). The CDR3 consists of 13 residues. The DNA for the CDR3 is TGTGCCAGCATCCGGGGGCGCTCCTACGAGCAGTACTTC. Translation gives CASIRGRSYEQYF.

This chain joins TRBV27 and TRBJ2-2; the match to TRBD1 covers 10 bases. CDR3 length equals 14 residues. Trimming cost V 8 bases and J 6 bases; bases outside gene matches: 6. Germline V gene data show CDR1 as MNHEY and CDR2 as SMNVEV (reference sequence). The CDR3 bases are TGTGCCAGCCGATCGACAGGGGGCCCCGGGGAGCTGTTTTTT. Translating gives CASRSTGGPGELFF.

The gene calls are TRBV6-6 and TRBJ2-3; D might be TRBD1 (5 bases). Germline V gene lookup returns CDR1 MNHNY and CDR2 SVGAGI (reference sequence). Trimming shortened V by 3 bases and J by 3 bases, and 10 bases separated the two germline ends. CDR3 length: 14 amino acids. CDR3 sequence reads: CASSYISGTDTQYF. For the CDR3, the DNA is TGTGCCAGCAGTTATATCTCAGGGACAGATACGCAGTATTTT.

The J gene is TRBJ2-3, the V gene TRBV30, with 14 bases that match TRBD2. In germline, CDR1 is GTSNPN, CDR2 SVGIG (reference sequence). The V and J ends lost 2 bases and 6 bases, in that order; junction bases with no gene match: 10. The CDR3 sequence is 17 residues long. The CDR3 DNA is TGTGCCTGGAGTAGACTAGCGGGAGGGGCGGGCCCTGATACGCAGTATTTT. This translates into CAWSRLAGGAGPDTQYF. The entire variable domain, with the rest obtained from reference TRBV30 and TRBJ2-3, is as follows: SQTIHQWPATLVQPVGSPLSLECTVEGTSNPNLYWYRQAAGRGLQLLFYSVGIGQISSEVPQNLSASRPQDRQFILSSKKLLLSDSGFYLCAWSRLAGGAGPDTQYFGPGTRLTVL.

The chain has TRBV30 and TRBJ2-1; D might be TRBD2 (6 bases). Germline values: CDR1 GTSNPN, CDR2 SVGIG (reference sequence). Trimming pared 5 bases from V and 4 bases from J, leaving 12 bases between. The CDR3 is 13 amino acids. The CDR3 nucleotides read TGTGCCTGGGCGGGGCATCGATACAATGAGCAGTTCTTC. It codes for CAWAGHRYNEQFF.

CDR3 in amino acids: CASSFQTVQETQYF. The CDR3 coding sequence is TGTGCCAGCAGCTTTCAAACAGTTCAAGAGACCCAGTACTTC. The rearrangement joins TRBV5-4 to TRBJ2-5; D gene uncertain. The CDR3 spans 14 residues. Germline V gene data show CDR1 as SGHNT and CDR2 as YYREEE (reference sequence). Between the trimmed V and J ends, which lost 2 bases and 2 bases, there was a span of 10 bases.

The CDR3 region is CASSQGNGPEEAFF. The CDR3 DNA follows: TGCGCCAGCAGCCAAGGTAATGGCCCAGAGGAAGCTTTCTTT. The V gene is TRBV4-3, the J gene TRBJ1-1; no reliable D call. V was shortened by 1 base and J by 8 bases, with 14 bases between the two germline ends. The germline V gene has CDR1 LGHNA and CDR2 YSLEER. CDR3 size: 14 residues.

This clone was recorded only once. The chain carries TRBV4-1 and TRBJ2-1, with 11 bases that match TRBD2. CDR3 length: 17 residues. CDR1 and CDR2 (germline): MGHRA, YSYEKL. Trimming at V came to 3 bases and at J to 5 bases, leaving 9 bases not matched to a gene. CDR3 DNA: TGCGCCAGCAGCCAGAGAGAACTAGCGGGGGCCGACAATGAGCAGTTCTTC. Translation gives CASSQRELAGADNEQFF.

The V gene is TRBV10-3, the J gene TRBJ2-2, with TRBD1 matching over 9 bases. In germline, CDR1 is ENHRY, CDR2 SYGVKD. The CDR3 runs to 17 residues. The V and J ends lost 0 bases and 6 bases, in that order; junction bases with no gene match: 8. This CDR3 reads CAISESGQGWDAGELFF. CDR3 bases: TGTGCCATCAGTGAGTCCGGACAGGGGTGGGACGCCGGGGAGCTGTTTTTT.

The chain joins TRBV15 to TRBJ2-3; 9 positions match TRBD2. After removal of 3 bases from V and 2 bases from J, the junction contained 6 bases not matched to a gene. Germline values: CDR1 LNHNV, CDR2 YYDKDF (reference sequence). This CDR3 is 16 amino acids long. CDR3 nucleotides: TGTGCCACCAGCAGGGTTCTAGCGGGAACCACAGATACGCAGTATTTT. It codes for CATSRVLAGTTDTQYF.

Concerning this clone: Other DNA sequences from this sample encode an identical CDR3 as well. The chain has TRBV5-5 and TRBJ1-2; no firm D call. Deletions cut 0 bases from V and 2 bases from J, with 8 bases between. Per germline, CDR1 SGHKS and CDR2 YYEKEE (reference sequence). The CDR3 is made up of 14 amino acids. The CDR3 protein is CASSLVGQNYGYTF. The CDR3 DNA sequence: TGTGCCAGCAGCTTGGTAGGGCAGAACTATGGCTACACCTTC.

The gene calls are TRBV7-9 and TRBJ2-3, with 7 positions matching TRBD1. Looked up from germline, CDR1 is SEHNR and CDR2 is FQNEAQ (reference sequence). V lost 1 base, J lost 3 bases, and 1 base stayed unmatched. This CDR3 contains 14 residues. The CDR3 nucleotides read TGTGCCAGCAGCTTAGTGGACAGGACAGATACGCAGTATTTT. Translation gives CASSLVDRTDTQYF.

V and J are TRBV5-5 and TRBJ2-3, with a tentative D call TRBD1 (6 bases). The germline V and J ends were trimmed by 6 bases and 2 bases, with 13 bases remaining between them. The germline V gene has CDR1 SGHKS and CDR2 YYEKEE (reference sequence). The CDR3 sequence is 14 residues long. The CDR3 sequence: CASIPTGLTDTQYF. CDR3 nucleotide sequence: TGTGCCAGCATCCCGACAGGCCTCACAGATACGCAGTATTTT.

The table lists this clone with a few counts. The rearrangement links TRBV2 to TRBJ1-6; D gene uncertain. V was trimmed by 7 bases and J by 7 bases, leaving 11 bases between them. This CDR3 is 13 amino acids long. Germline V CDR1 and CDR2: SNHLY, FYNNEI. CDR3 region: CASIGQLNSPLHF. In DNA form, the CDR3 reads TGTGCCAGCATCGGGCAGCTAAATTCACCCCTCCACTTT.

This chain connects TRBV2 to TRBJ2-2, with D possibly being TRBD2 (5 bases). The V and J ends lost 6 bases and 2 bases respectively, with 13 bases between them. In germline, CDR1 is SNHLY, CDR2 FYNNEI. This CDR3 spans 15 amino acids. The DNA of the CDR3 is TGTGCCAGCAGACCCCGGTCGGGAAACACCGGGGAGCTGTTTTTT. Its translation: CASRPRSGNTGELFF.

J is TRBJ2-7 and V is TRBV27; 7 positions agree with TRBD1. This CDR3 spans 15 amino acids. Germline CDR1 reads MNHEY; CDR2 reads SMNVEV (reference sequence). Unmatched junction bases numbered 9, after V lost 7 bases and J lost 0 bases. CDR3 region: CASTTQGDNSYEQYF. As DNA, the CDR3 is TGTGCCAGCACCACGCAGGGGGATAACTCCTACGAGCAGTACTTC.

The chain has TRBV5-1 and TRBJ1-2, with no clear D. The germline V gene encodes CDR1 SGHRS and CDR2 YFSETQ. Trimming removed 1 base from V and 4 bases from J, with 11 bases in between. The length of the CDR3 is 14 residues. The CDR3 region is CASSLTLSLYGYTF. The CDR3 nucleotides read TGCGCCAGCAGCTTGACCTTGAGCCTCTATGGCTACACCTTC.

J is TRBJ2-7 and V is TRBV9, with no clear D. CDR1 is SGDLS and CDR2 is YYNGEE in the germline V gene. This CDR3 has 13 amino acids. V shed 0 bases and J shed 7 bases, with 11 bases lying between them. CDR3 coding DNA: TGTGCCAGCAGCGTAGTTAACGATGGGGAGCAGTACTTC. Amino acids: CASSVVNDGEQYF.

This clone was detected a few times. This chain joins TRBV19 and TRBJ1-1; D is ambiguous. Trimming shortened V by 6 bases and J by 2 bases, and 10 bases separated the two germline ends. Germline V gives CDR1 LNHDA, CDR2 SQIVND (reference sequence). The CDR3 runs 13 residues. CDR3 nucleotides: TGTGCCAGTAGGAGGACCGCCAACACTGAAGCTTTCTTT. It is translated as CASRRTANTEAFF. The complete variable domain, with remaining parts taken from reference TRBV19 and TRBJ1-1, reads DGGITQSPKYLFRKEGQNVTLSCEQNLNHDAMYWYRQDPGQGLRLIYYSQIVNDFQKGDIAEGYSVSREKKESFPLTVTSAQKNPTAFYLCASRRTANTEAFFGQGTRLTVV.

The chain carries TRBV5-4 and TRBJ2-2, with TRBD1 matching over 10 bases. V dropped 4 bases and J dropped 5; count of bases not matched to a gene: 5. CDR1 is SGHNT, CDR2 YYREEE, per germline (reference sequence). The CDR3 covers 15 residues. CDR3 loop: CASSLRTGGTGELFF. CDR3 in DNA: TGTGCCAGCAGCCTACGGACAGGGGGGACCGGGGAGCTGTTTTTT. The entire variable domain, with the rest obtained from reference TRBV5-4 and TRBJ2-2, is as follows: ETGVTQSPTHLIKTRGQQVTLRCSSQSGHNTVSWYQQALGQGPQFIFQYYREEENGRGNFPPRFSGLQFPNYSSELNVNALELDDSALYLCASSLRTGGTGELFFGEGSRLTVL.

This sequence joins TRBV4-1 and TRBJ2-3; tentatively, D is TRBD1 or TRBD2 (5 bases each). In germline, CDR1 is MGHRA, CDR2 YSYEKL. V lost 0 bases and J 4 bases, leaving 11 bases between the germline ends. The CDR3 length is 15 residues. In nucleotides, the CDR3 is TGCGCCAGCAGCCAAGATACCGGGGCCCCAGATACGCAGTATTTT. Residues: CASSQDTGAPDTQYF.

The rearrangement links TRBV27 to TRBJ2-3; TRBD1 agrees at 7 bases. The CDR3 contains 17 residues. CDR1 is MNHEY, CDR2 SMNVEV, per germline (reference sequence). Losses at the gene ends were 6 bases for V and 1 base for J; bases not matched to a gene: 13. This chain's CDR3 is CASSPYTGVMGTDTQYF. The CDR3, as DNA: TGTGCCAGCAGCCCATACACAGGGGTCATGGGCACAGATACGCAGTATTTT.

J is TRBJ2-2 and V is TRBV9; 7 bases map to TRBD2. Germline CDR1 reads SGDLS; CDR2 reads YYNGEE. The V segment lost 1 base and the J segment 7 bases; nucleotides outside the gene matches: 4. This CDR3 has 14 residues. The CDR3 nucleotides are TGTGCCAGCAGCGTACAAGCGGGGAACGGGGAGCTGTTTTTT. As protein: CASSVQAGNGELFF.

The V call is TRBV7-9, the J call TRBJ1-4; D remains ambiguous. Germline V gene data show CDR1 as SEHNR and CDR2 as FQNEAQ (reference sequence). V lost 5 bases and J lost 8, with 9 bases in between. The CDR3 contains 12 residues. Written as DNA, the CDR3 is TGTGCCAGCAGCCCGAGAAACGAAAAACTGTTTTTT. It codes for CASSPRNEKLFF.

CDR3 coding DNA: TGTGCCAGCAGCTTCGGTGGTCCCGCGGGACAGCCCCAGCATTTT. Translated: CASSFGGPAGQPQHF. The genes are TRBV5-6 and TRBJ1-5, with D unresolved. The V gene's germline CDR1 is SGHDT and CDR2 YYEEEE. V lost 2 bases, J lost 7 bases, and 16 bases lay in between. This CDR3 is built from 15 residues.

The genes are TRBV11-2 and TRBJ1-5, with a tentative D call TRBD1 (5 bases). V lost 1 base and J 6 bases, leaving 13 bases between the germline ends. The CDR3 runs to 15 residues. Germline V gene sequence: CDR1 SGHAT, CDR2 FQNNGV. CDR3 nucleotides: TGTGCCAGCAGCTTAGGTAGGCAGGGTGGTCAGCCCCAGCATTTT. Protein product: CASSLGRQGGQPQHF.